Presented here are 2 T cell receptor beta chains from one specimen sequenced in a study of blood T cell repertoires in COVID-19. Generated by immunoSEQ multiplex PCR, the TCRdb table keeps only in-frame clones and is missing some. The table lists around 200,000 clones, 85% to 90% of them singletons. Material: peripheral blood. The receptors derive from a man between 18 and 29 years old with active or convalescent COVID-19.

The J gene is TRBJ1-3, the V gene TRBV6-5; D is uncertain. Trimming left V 6 bases short and J 1 base short, with 10 bases between. This CDR3 is built from 14 residues. Looked up from germline, CDR1 is MNHEY and CDR2 is SVGAGI. CDR3 protein: CASRPVGSGNTIYF. The CDR3 DNA sequence: TGTGCCAGCAGGCCGGTCGGGTCTGGAAACACCATATATTTT.

Here the CDR3 DNA reads TGTGCCAGCAGCCCCCGGGAGGCGAGCTCCTACAATGAGCAGTTCTTC. This gives the protein CASSPREASSYNEQFF. V is TRBV7-9 and J is TRBJ2-1, with TRBD2 matching over 7 bases. CDR3 length: 16 residues. J lost 0 bases, V lost 5 bases, and 7 bases had no gene match. The germline V gene encodes CDR1 SEHNR and CDR2 FQNEAQ (reference sequence).